This T cell receptor beta chain was identified in a study of OX40 agonist ivuxolimab in advanced cancers. This table comes from immunoSEQ multiplex PCR, and its TCRdb copy is limited to in-frame clones, with some not included. This repertoire shows 30,000 to 45,000 clones, roughly 91% found once; its top ten account for 9.5% to 15%. Germline lookup yields CDR1 PRHDT and CDR2 FYEKMQ (reference sequence). The CDR3 is made up of 14 amino acids. The ends were cut back, 5 bases at V and 4 bases at J, with 13 bases in the middle. The sample in question was CD4+ or CD8+ T cells sorted from blood, obtained in a trial of the OX40 agonist ivuxolimab. The chain employs TRBV13 and TRBJ2-3, with D uncertain. This clonotype was obtained from an adult with an advanced solid tumor such as melanoma, head and neck, liver or kidney cancer. The CDR3 DNA is TGTGCCAGCAGCCCCTCCGGGTGGGCAGATACGCAGTATTTT. This encodes CASSPSGWADTQYF.